This TCR beta chain was documented in a study of technical replicates of blood from a handful of donors. Measured with immunoSEQ multiplex PCR; TCRdb has only the in-frame clones, and not every one. Here the sample spans 45,000 to 60,000 clones, 90% to 97% being singletons. Germline V gene lookup returns CDR1 SGHVS and CDR2 FQNEAQ. With V trimmed by 3 bases and J by 6 bases, 12 bases remained unmatched. CDR3 length: 17 residues. The specimen sequenced was T cells isolated from PBMCs. The V and J genes are TRBV7-8 and TRBJ2-1; 9 nucleotides line up with TRBD2. This sequence originates from a human donor in good health. DNA for the CDR3: TGTGCCAGCAGCTTTAATCCTACGGGACTAGCAGGCAATGAGCAGTTCTTC. Translation: CASSFNPTGLAGNEQFF.